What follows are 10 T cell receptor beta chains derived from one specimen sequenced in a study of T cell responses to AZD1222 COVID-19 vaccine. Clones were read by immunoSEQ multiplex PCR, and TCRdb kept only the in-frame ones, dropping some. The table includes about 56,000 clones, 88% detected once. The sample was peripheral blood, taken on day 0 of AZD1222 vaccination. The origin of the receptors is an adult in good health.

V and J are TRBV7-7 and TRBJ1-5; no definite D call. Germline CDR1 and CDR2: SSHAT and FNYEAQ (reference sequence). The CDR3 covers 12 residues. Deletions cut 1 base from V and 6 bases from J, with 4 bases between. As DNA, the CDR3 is TGTGCCAGCAGCTTAGAGAGTCAGCCCCAGCATTTT. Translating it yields CASSLESQPQHF.

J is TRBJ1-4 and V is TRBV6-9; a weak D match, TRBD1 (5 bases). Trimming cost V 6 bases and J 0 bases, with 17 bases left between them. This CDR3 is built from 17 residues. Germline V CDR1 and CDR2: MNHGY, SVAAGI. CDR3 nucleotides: TGTGCCAGCAGCTCCGGACACCGAGGGGCAACTAATGAAAAACTGTTTTTT. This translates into CASSSGHRGATNEKLFF.

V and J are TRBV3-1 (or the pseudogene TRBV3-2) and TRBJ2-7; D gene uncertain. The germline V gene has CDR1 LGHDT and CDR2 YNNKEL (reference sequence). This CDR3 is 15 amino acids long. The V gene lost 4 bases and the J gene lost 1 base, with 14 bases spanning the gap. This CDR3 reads CASSPTFGRSYEQYF. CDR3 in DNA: TGTGCCAGCAGCCCGACGTTTGGACGGTCCTACGAGCAGTACTTC.

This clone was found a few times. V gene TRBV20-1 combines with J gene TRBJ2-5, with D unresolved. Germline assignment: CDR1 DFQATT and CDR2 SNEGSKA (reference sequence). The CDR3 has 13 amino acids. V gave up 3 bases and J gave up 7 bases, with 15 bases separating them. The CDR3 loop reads CSASDRLLLTQYF. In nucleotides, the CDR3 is TGCAGTGCTAGTGACCGACTGCTCTTGACCCAGTACTTC.

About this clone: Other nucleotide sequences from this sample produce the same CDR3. The CDR3 nucleotides read TGTGCCAGCAGCCTTACTGAGAACACTGAAGCTTTCTTT. It is translated as CASSLTENTEAFF. V gene TRBV7-2 combines with J gene TRBJ1-1; D gene unclear. The CDR3 extends over 13 amino acids. Trimming cost V 5 bases and J 1 base, with 8 bases left between them. Germline-derived CDR1 and CDR2 are SGHTA and FQGNSA.

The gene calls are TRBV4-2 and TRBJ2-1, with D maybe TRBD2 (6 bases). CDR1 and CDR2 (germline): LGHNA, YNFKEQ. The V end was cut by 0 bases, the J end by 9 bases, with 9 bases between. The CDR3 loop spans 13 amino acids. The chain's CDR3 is CASSQDLGGEQFF. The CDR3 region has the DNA TGTGCCAGCAGCCAAGATCTCGGGGGTGAGCAGTTCTTC.

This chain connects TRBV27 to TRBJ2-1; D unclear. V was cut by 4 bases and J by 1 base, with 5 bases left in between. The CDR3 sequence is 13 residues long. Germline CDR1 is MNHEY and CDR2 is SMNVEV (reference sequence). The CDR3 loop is CASSSGSYNEQFF. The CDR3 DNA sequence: TGTGCCAGCAGTTCTGGATCCTACAATGAGCAGTTCTTC.

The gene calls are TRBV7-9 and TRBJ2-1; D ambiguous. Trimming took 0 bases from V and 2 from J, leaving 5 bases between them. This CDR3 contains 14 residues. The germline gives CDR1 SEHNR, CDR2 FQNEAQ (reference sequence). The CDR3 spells CASSLAAAYNEQFF. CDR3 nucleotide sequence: TGTGCCAGCAGCTTAGCGGCTGCCTACAATGAGCAGTTCTTC.

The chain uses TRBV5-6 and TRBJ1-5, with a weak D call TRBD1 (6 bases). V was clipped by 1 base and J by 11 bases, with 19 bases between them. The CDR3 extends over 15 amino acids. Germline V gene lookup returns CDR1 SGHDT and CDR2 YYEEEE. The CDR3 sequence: CASSLRGAPVSSQHF. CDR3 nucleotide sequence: TGTGCCAGCAGCTTGAGGGGGGCCCCCGTCTCGTCCCAGCATTTT.

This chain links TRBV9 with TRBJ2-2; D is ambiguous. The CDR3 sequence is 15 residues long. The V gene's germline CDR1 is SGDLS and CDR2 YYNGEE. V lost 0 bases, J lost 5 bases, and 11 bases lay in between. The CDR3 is CASSVERLPTGELFF. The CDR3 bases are TGTGCCAGCAGCGTAGAACGACTTCCAACCGGGGAGCTGTTTTTT.